This entry lists 13 T cell receptor beta chains sequenced from one sample in a study of cytomegalovirus exposure and HLA in healthy donors. With 60 Vbeta and 13 Jbeta primers, the PCR was carried out. Data came from immunoSEQ multiplex PCR; TCRdb stores just in-frame clones and leaves some out. The repertoire table contains 130,000 or so clones. Sequencing was performed on PBMCs. These TCRs come from a woman aged 35 to 49 in good health and CMV-seropositive.

The gene calls are TRBV7-2 and TRBJ2-7, with TRBD2 identical over 8 bases. This CDR3 is built from 16 residues. V trimming: 4 bases; J trimming: 2 bases; junction bases outside the gene matches: 10. Germline lookup yields CDR1 SGHTA and CDR2 FQGNSA. The CDR3 protein is CASSSFKSGRAYEQYF. CDR3 bases: TGTGCCAGCAGCTCCTTTAAAAGCGGGAGAGCCTACGAGCAGTACTTC.

This chain joins TRBV29-1 and TRBJ1-2, with 11 nucleotides matching TRBD1. Losses at the gene ends were 6 bases for V and 7 bases for J; bases not matched to a gene: 10. The CDR3 has 14 amino acids. Germline V gives CDR1 SQVTM, CDR2 ANQGSEA. The DNA of the CDR3 is TGCAGCGTGCCAGGACAGGGGGCAATAGGTGGCTACACCTTC. Its translation: CSVPGQGAIGGYTF.

This rearrangement joins TRBV18 to TRBJ2-5, with a possible D match to TRBD1 (5 bases). CDR1 KGHSH and CDR2 LQKENI come from the germline V gene. This CDR3 is built from 15 residues. Trimming shortened V by 3 bases and J by 0 bases, and 11 bases separated the two germline ends. CDR3 DNA sequence: TGTGCCAGCTCACCTTACAGGACAAACCAAGAGACCCAGTACTTC. It codes for CASSPYRTNQETQYF.

Here the CDR3 reads CASSLSANEQFF. The CDR3 DNA reads as TGTGCCAGTAGCTTAAGCGCTAATGAGCAGTTCTTC. The chain uses TRBV19 and TRBJ2-1; D is ambiguous. Germline V gene lookup returns CDR1 LNHDA and CDR2 SQIVND (reference sequence). The length of the CDR3 is 12 residues. V gave up 6 bases and J gave up 7 bases, with 10 bases separating them.

This chain links TRBV19 with TRBJ2-1, with D possibly matching TRBD2 (5 bases). Germline values: CDR1 LNHDA, CDR2 SQIVND (reference sequence). V lost 5 bases and J lost 7, with 15 bases in between. The CDR3 consists of 14 residues. CDR3 sequence reads: CASSPSLGRNEQFF. The CDR3 region has the DNA TGTGCCAGTAGTCCTAGCCTAGGGCGGAATGAGCAGTTCTTC.

The J gene is TRBJ1-5, the V gene TRBV6-6, with a tentative D call TRBD1 (6 bases). From germline, CDR1 is MNHNY and CDR2 SVGAGI (reference sequence). CDR3 size: 15 residues. V was pared by 6 bases and J by 4 bases, with 16 bases between. The CDR3 DNA reads as TGTGCCAGCAGCGCCGAAGGGGGATGGAATCAGCCCCAGCATTTT. Translation gives CASSAEGGWNQPQHF.

The CDR3 here is CASSPARGVYEQYF. The CDR3 DNA follows: TGTGCCAGCAGCCCAGCCAGGGGAGTCTACGAGCAGTACTTC. The chain is built from TRBV6-5 and TRBJ2-7; a weak D match, TRBD1 (6 bases). This CDR3 comprises 14 residues. Germline V gene lookup returns CDR1 MNHEY and CDR2 SVGAGI. V lost 6 bases to trimming and J lost 3 bases, with 15 bases between them.

CDR3 in DNA: TGTGCCTGGAGTGTGAGCCTGGGGGCCTCCGAGCAGTACTTC. Translation: CAWSVSLGASEQYF. The gene calls are TRBV30 and TRBJ2-7; maybe TRBD1 (6 bases). This CDR3 contains 14 residues. Trimming removed 0 bases from V and 6 bases from J, with 15 bases in between. The germline CDR1 and CDR2 sequences are GTSNPN and SVGIG (reference sequence).

The genes are TRBV19 and TRBJ2-1; 11 positions match TRBD1. V gave up 9 bases and J gave up 7 bases; unmatched junction bases: 8. The CDR3 covers 14 residues. The germline V gene encodes CDR1 LNHDA and CDR2 SQIVND (reference sequence). As DNA, the CDR3 is TGTGCCAGCCAGGACAGGGGGCATCTTAATGAGCAGTTCTTC. Protein sequence: CASQDRGHLNEQFF.

J is TRBJ1-1 and V is TRBV7-9; the match to TRBD1 covers 7 bases. The CDR3 is 15 amino acids. V was pared by 7 bases and J by 4 bases, with 12 bases of the junction left unmatched. Germline CDR1 reads SEHNR; CDR2 reads FQNEAQ (reference sequence). CDR3 residues: CASNLPQQGSTEAFF. The CDR3 nucleotides read TGTGCCAGCAACCTACCCCAACAGGGGAGCACTGAAGCTTTCTTT.

CDR3 in DNA: TGTGCCATCAGGGGGCAGATCTCCTACAATGAGCAGTTCTTC. Its protein product is CAIRGQISYNEQFF. V gene TRBV10-3 combines with J gene TRBJ2-1; the D gene is possibly TRBD1 (5 bases). The V gene's germline CDR1 is ENHRY and CDR2 SYGVKD. The CDR3 loop spans 14 amino acids. Trimming cost V 6 bases and J 0 bases, with 9 bases left between them.

CDR3 sequence: CSVGGSTDTQYF. CDR3 bases: TGCAGCGTTGGCGGCAGCACAGATACGCAGTATTTT. The V call is TRBV29-1, the J call TRBJ2-3; D gene ambiguous. The CDR3 length is 12 residues. CDR1 SQVTM and CDR2 ANQGSEA come from the germline V gene. Trimming shortened V by 4 bases and J by 0 bases, and 5 bases separated the two germline ends.

The chain is built from TRBV6-5 and TRBJ2-1, with 10 positions matching TRBD2. V was clipped by 6 bases and J by 9 bases; unmatched bases: 2. This CDR3 has 12 amino acids. In germline, CDR1 is MNHEY, CDR2 SVGAGI. This CDR3 reads CASRQREGEQFF. In nucleotides, the CDR3 is TGTGCCAGCAGACAGCGGGAGGGTGAGCAGTTCTTC.